The source of this T cell receptor beta chain is a study of blood T cell repertoires in COVID-19. Study-level information: Italy, Spain and the United States were the sources of the convalescent and acute COVID-19 samples. Nucleic acid was either cDNA or gDNA, and it came from T cells, B-cell-depleted T cells, or PBMCs.

In the source study's methods: Reference gene primers were amplified, and this amplification served to estimate nucleated cell counts. Sequencing used immunoSEQ multiplex PCR; TCRdb keeps in-frame clones, though not all of them. Clone size and the V and J calls come from that table; the DNA yielded D and trimming. The sample contains about 100,000 clones, approximately 84% of which appear only once. The sequenced sample consisted of peripheral blood. The clonotype originates from a man aged 30 to 39 in a cohort sampled during active COVID-19.

The CDR3 DNA is TGTGCCAGCAGTGAGCCTTCCATGGTAGCTAACTATGGCTACACCTTC. It yields the protein CASSEPSMVANYGYTF. The chain combines TRBV25-1 with TRBJ1-2; D gene ambiguous. The CDR3 extends over 16 amino acids. Germline CDR1 reads MGHDK; CDR2 reads SYGVNS. The V and J ends lost 3 bases and 0 bases respectively, with 14 bases between them.